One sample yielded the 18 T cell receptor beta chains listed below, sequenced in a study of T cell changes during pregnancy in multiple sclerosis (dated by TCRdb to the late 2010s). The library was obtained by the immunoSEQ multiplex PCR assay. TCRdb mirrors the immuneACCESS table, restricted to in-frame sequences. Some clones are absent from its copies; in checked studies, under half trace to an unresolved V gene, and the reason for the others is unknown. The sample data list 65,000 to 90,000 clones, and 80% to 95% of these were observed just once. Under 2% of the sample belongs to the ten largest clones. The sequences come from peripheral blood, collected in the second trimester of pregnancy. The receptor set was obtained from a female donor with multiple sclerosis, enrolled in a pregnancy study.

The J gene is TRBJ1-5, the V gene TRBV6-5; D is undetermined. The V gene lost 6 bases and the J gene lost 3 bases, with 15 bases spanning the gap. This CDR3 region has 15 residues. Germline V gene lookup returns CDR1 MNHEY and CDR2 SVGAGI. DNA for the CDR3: TGTGCCAGCAGCCCAATCGCCAGATACAATCAGCCCCAGCATTTT. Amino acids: CASSPIARYNQPQHF.

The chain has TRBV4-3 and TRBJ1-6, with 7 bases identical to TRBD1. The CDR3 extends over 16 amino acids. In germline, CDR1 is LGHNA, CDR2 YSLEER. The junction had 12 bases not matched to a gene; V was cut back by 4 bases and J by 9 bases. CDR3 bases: TGCGCCAGCAGCCTGAACCCCGGGACAGATATTTCACCCCTCCACTTT. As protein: CASSLNPGTDISPLHF.

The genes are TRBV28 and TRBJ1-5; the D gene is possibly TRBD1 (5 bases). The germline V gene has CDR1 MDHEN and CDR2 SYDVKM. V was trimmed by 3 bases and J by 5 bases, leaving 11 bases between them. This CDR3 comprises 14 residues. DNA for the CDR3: TGTGCCAGCAGTTTTTCTCGGGGGGATCAGCCCCAGCATTTT. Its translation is CASSFSRGDQPQHF.

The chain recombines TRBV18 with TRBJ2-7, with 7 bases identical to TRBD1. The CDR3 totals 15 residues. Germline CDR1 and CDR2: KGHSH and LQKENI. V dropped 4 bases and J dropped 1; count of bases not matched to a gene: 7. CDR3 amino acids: CASSRTGDSSYEQYF. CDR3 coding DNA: TGTGCCAGCTCACGCACAGGGGATTCTTCCTACGAGCAGTACTTC.

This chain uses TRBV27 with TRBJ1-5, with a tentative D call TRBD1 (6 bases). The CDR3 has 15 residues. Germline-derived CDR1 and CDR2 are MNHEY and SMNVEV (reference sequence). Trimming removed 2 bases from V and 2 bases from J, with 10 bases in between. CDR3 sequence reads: CASSLVPGGNQPQHF. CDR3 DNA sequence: TGTGCCAGCAGTTTAGTGCCAGGGGGCAATCAGCCCCAGCATTTT.

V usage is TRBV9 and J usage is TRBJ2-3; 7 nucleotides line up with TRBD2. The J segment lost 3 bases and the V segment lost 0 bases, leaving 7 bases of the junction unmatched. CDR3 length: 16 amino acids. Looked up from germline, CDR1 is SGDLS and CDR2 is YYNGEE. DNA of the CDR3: TGTGCCAGCAGCGTAGTACCTAGCGGAAAAACAGATACGCAGTATTTT. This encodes CASSVVPSGKTDTQYF.

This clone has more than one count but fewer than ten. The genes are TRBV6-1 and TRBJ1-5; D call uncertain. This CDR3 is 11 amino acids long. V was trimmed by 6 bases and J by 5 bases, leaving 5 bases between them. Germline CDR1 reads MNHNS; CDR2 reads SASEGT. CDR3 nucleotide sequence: TGTGCCAGCAGATCCTATCAGCCCCAGCATTTT. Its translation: CASRSYQPQHF.

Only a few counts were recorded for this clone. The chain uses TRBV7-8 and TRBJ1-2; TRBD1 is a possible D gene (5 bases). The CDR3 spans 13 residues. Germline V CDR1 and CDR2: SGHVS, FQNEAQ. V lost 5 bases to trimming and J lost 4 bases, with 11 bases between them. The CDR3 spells CASSPRVAYGYTF. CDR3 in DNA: TGTGCCAGCAGCCCCAGGGTAGCCTATGGCTACACCTTC.

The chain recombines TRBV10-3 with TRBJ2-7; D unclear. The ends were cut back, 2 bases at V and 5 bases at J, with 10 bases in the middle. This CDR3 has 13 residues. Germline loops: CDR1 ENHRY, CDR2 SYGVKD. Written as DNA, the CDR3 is TGTGCCATCAGTGAGAGTCCCCAGGACGAGCAGTACTTC. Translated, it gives CAISESPQDEQYF.

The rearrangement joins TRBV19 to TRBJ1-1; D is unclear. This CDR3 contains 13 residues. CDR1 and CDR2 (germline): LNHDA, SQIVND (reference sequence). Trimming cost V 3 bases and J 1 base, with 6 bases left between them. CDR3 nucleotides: TGTGCCAGTAGTATTTCAGAGAACACTGAAGCTTTCTTT. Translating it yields CASSISENTEAFF.

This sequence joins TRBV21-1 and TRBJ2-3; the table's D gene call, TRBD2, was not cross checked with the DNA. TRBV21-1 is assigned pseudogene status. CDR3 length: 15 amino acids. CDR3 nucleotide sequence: TGTGCCAGCAGCTTCCAGAGCGGGTTCACAGATACGCAGTATTTT. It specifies CASSFQSGFTDTQYF.

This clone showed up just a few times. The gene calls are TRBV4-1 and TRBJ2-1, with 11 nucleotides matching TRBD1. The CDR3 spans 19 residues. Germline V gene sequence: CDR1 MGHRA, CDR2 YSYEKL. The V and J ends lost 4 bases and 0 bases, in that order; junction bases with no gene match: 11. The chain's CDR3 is CASSRDRGDYDLSYNEQFF. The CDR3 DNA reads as TGCGCCAGCAGCCGGGACAGGGGGGACTACGACCTCTCCTACAATGAGCAGTTCTTC.

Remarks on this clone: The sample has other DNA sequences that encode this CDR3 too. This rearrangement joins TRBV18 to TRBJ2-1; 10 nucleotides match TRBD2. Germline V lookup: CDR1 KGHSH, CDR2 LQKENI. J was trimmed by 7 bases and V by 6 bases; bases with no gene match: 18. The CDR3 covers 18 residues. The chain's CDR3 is CASSRGRASGGRVNEQFF. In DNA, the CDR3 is TGTGCCAGCTCCCGCGGTAGGGCTAGCGGGGGCCGTGTGAATGAGCAGTTCTTC.

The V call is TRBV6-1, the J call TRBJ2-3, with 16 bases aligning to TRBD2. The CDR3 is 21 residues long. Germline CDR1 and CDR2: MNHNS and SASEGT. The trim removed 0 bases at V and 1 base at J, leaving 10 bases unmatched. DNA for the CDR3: TGTGCCAGCAGTGAAGCTGAACCGGGACTAGCGGGAGGGTGGGGCACAGATACGCAGTATTTT. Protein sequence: CASSEAEPGLAGGWGTDTQYF.

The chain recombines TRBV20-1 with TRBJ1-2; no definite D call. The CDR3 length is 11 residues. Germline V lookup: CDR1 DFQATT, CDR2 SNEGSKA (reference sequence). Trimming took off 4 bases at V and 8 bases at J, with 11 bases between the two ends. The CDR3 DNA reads TGCAGTGCTAATTACGCGGAAGGCTACACCTTC. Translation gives CSANYAEGYTF.

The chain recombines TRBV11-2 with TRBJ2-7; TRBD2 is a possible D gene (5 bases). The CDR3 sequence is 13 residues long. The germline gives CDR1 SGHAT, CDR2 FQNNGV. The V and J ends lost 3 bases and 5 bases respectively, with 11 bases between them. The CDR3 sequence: CASSLGVGDEQYF. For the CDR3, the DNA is TGTGCCAGCAGCTTGGGAGTAGGTGACGAGCAGTACTTC.

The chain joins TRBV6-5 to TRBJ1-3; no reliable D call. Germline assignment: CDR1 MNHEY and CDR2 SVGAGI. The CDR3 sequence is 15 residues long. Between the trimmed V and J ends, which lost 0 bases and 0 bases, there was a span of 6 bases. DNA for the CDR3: TGTGCCAGCAGTTACTCTGAGAGCTCTGGAAACACCATATATTTT. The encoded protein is CASSYSESSGNTIYF.

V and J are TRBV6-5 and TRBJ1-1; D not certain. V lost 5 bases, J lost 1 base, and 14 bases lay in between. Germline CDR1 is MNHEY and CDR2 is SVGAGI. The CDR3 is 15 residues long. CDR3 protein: CASSQIREGNTEAFF. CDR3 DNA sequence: TGTGCCAGCAGTCAGATTAGAGAGGGGAACACTGAAGCTTTCTTT.